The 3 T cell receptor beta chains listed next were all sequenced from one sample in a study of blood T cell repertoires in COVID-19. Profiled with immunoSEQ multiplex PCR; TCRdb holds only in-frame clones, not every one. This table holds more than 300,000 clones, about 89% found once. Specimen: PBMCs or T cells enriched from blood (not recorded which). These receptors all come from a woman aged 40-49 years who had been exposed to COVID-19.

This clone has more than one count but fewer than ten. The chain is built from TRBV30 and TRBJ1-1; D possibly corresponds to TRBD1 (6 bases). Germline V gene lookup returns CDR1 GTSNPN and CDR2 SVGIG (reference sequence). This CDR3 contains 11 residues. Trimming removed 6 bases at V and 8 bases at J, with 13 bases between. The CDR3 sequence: CACHSGTEAFF. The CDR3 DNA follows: TGTGCCTGCCACTCCGGGACAGAAGCTTTCTTT. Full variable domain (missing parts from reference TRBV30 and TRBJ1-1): SQTIHQWPATLVQPVGSPLSLECTVEGTSNPNLYWYRQAAGRGLQLLFYSVGIGQISSEVPQNLSASRPQDRQFILSSKKLLLSDSGFYLCACHSGTEAFFGQGTRLTVV.

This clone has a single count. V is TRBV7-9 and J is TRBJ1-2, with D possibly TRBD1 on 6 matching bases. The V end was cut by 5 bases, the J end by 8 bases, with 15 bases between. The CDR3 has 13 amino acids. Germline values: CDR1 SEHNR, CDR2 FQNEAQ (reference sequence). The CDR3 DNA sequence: TGTGCCAGCAGCATCCCAGGGGCGCGAGGCTACACCTTC. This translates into CASSIPGARGYTF.

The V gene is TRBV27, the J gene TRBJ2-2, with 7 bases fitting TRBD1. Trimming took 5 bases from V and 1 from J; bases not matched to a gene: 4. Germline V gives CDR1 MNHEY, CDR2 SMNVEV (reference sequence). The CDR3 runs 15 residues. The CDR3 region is CASSRRQGNTGELFF. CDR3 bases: TGTGCCAGCAGTAGACGACAGGGGAACACCGGGGAGCTGTTTTTT.